This TCR beta chain was recovered during a study of radiotherapy plus CTLA-4 blockade in lung cancer. Overall study findings and caveats: Subsequent to radiotherapy plus ipilimumab, tumor-derived TCR clones underwent expansion in blood.

Data came from immunoSEQ multiplex PCR; TCRdb stores just in-frame clones and leaves some out. This table has 40,000 to 60,000 clones, roughly 80% appearing once. A word on this clone: As yet, its antigen is unknown.

This CDR3 is 15 amino acids long. Germline V gives CDR1 SGDLS, CDR2 YYNGEE. The V end was cut by 1 base, the J end by 0 bases, with 11 bases between. The receptor was derived from a human donor with non-small cell lung cancer who had stable disease on radiotherapy plus ipilimumab. Source: peripheral blood, taken from a patient treated with radiotherapy plus ipilimumab. The genes are TRBV9 and TRBJ2-7, with D possibly being TRBD2 (6 bases). CDR3 DNA: TGTGCCAGCAGCGTATCACGGGGGAGCTCCTACGAGCAGTACTTC. It translates to CASSVSRGSSYEQYF.